This record concerns one T cell receptor (beta chain) sequence. Its antigen is still unknown. This specimen comes from a study of cytomegalovirus exposure and HLA in healthy donors. Primers: 60 Vbeta forward and 13 Jbeta reverse. In the authors' methods: In a later analysis, approximately 73 million unique TCR beta chains included roughly 11 million shared by two or more donors. Clones were sequenced by immunoSEQ multiplex PCR, and TCRdb holds only the in-frame ones, with some missing. D and trimming come from the DNA, and the V and J calls and clone size come from that table. The sample contains tens of thousands of clones, 64% of which appear only once. Each donor was nominally healthy when sampled (though unrecorded immune exposures were likely). Whole-study results and caveats: A later analysis found TCR association rates differed by HLA locus, highest for DRB1 and lowest for HLA-C. Donors belonging to an Asian-associated ancestry cluster reportedly showed fewer N-insertions in productive TCRs than the 666-donor mean, according to what a later analysis found.

Trimming cost V 5 bases and J 4 bases, with 14 bases left between them. This CDR3 has 14 amino acids. Germline V gene lookup returns CDR1 LNHDA and CDR2 SQIVND (reference sequence). This sequence was found in a human donor in good health. Sequencing was carried out using PBMCs. This sequence joins TRBV19 and TRBJ1-2; D gene unclear. DNA of the CDR3: TGTGCCAGTAGTGTTCCACAAAGTCCCTATGGCTACACCTTC. Its translation is CASSVPQSPYGYTF.